This record covers a single T cell receptor (beta chain). Its antigen is as yet unknown. Any gene name here is a mouse gene name. The read terminates 1 residue ahead of where the CDR3 ends, so the germline J gene completes it. The data were taken from a study of tissue T cells after allogeneic stem cell transplantation. The study, taken as a whole, reports: Anatomically similar tissues had similar TCR repertoires within each patient. Blood and spleen captured only part of the tissue TCR repertoire.

Generated by immunoSEQ multiplex PCR, the TCRdb table keeps only in-frame clones and is missing some. The sample lists roughly 50,000 clones; approximately 73% were seen once. The CDR3 spans 15 residues. V lost 2 bases to trimming and J lost 0 bases, with 9 bases between them. CDR1 is LGHNA and CDR2 is YNLKQL in the germline V gene (reference sequence). The J gene is TRBJ2-3, the V gene TRBV5; weak D call: TRBD2 (7 bases). The receptor was isolated from a pool of C57BL/6 mice in good health. Sequences were obtained from sorted cells pooled from one or two spleens. The CDR3 DNA, read in part, is TGTGCCAGCAGCCAAAAGGGGGGGAGTGCAGAAACGCTGTAT. This gives the protein CASSQKGGSAETLY. The CDR3 reads in full as CASSQKGGSAETLYF.